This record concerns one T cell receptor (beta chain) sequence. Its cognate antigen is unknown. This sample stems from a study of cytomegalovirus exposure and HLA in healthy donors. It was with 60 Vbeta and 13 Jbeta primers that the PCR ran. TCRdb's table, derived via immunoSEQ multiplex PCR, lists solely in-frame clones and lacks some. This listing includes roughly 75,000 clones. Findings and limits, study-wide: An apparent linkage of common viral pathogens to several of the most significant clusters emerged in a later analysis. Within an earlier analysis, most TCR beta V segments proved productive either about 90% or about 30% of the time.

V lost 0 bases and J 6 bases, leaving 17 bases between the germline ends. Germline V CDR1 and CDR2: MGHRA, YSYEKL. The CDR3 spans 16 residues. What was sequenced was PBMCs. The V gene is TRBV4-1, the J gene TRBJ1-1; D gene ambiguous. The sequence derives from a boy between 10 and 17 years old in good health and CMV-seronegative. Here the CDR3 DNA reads TGCGCCAGCAGCCAAGATCCGCCCGGGGTTGGGCCTGAAGCTTTCTTT. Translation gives CASSQDPPGVGPEAFF.